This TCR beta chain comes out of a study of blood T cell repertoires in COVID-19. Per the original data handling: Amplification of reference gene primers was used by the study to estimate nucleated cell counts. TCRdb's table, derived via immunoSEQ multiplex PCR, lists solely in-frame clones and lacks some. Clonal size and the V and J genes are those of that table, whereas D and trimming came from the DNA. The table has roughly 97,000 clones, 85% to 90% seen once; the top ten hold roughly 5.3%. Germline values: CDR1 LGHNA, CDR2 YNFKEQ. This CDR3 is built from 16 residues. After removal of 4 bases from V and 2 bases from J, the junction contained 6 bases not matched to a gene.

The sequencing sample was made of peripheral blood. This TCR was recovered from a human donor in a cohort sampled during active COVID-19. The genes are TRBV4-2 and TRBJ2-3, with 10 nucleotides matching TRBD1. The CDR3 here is CASSPSGTGDTDTQYF. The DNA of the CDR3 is TGTGCCAGCAGCCCATCCGGGACAGGGGACACAGATACGCAGTATTTT.